These 6 T cell receptor beta chains originate from one sample sequenced in a study of shared T cell receptors in the human thymus. Assay used: immunoSEQ multiplex PCR; TCRdb lists only in-frame clones, some missing. The sample contains a few hundred thousand clones, approximately 95% of which appear only once. The sequenced sample consisted of thymocytes. The receptors originated from a human donor.

The J gene is TRBJ2-7, the V gene TRBV10-2; TRBD2 aligns across 7 bases. The CDR3 extends over 17 amino acids. J lost 0 bases, V lost 2 bases, and 10 bases had no gene match. Germline CDR1 and CDR2: WSHSY and SAAADI. CDR3 residues: CASSEAQASGYSYEQYF. DNA of the CDR3: TGCGCCAGCAGTGAGGCCCAGGCTAGCGGATACTCCTACGAGCAGTACTTC.

CDR3 loop: CASSVEQSYPGVNNSEQYF. The CDR3 DNA follows: TGTGCCAGCAGCGTAGAACAAAGTTATCCGGGAGTAAATAACTCCGAGCAGTACTTC. This sequence joins TRBV9 and TRBJ2-7; D might be TRBD2 (6 bases). This CDR3 region has 19 residues. Germline V gene sequence: CDR1 SGDLS, CDR2 YYNGEE. Trimming took 0 bases from V and 6 from J, leaving 28 bases between them.

The rearrangement joins TRBV7-2 to TRBJ2-1; 7 positions agree with TRBD2. The ends lost 3 bases at V and 3 bases at J; junction bases unmatched: 11. This CDR3 spans 17 amino acids. Germline loops: CDR1 SGHTA, CDR2 FQGNSA. The CDR3 coding sequence is TGTGCCAGCAGCTTGGGGGACCGGGAGGCGAGCTACAATGAGCAGTTCTTC. This codes for CASSLGDREASYNEQFF. Using reference TRBV7-2 and TRBJ2-1 for the parts outside the CDR3, the full variable domain is GAGVSQSPSNKVTEKGKDVELRCDPISGHTALYWYRQSLGQGLEFLIYFQGNSAPDKSGLPSDRFSAERTGGSVSTLTIQRTQQEDSAVYLCASSLGDREASYNEQFFGPGTRLTVL.

This rearrangement joins TRBV27 to TRBJ1-6; D may be TRBD1 (5 bases). The germline gives CDR1 MNHEY, CDR2 SMNVEV (reference sequence). There are 16 residues in the CDR3. Trimming shortened V by 4 bases and J by 1 base, and 11 bases separated the two germline ends. CDR3 sequence: CASSSPGRSYNSPLHF. The CDR3 DNA reads TGTGCCAGCAGTTCCCCAGGGCGGTCCTATAATTCACCCCTCCACTTT.

V usage is TRBV6-6 and J usage is TRBJ1-5; D gene unclear. CDR1 and CDR2 (germline): MNHNY, SVGAGI (reference sequence). The CDR3 extends over 13 amino acids. V lost 2 bases and J lost 5, with 7 bases in between. The DNA of the CDR3 is TGTGCCAGCAGTTACGAAACAGATCAGCCCCAGCATTTT. The encoded protein is CASSYETDQPQHF.

V is TRBV27 and J is TRBJ2-7, with D unclear. The CDR3 is 17 residues long. Germline values: CDR1 MNHEY, CDR2 SMNVEV (reference sequence). Trimming took 3 bases from V and 0 from J, leaving 18 bases between them. The CDR3 coding sequence is TGTGCCAGCAGTTTGGCGCGTCGGCCCGGCGCCTCCTACGAGCAGTACTTC. Translation: CASSLARRPGASYEQYF.